The next 17 T cell receptor beta chains were all read from a single sample in a study of blood T cell repertoires in COVID-19 (dated by TCRdb to 2018 to 2020). Libraries were prepared through the immunoSEQ multiplex PCR assay. TCRdb re-hosts the immuneACCESS table, in-frame sequences only. Its copies lack some clones; in the studies checked, an unresolved V gene accounts for under half of them, and the cause for the rest is not known. The sample table shows 90,000 to 140,000 clones, and about 80% are seen once. The biggest ten clones account for approximately 19% of the sample. The material sequenced was peripheral blood. Source of these receptors: a woman aged 70-85 years with acute or convalescent COVID-19.

For this clone: Other DNA sequences in this specimen translate into the identical CDR3. The chain recombines TRBV3-1 (or the pseudogene TRBV3-2) with TRBJ2-3; the match to TRBD2 covers 11 bases. This CDR3 has 14 amino acids. The V gene's germline CDR1 is LGHDT and CDR2 YNNKEL (reference sequence). V lost 4 bases and J lost 3; bases outside the gene matches: 0. The CDR3 loop reads CASSPSGGTDTQYF. In nucleotides, the CDR3 is TGTGCCAGCAGCCCTAGCGGGGGGACAGATACGCAGTATTTT.

The CDR3, as DNA: TGTGCCTGGAGTGGGTCTTACCTACAGGGAGCTAACTATGGCTACACCTTC. Its translation: CAWSGSYLQGANYGYTF. J is TRBJ1-2 and V is TRBV30, with D maybe TRBD1 (6 bases). This CDR3 has 17 residues. CDR1 and CDR2 (germline): GTSNPN, SVGIG (reference sequence). Trimming took 1 base from V and 0 from J, leaving 18 bases between them.

The rearrangement joins TRBV27 to TRBJ1-5; D uncertain. The V end was cut by 5 bases, the J end by 4 bases, with 9 bases between. The germline V gene encodes CDR1 MNHEY and CDR2 SMNVEV (reference sequence). The CDR3 extends over 13 amino acids. CDR3 sequence reads: CASSPSGNQPQHF. The CDR3 DNA reads TGTGCCAGCAGTCCCTCGGGGAATCAGCCCCAGCATTTT.

The chain uses TRBV7-8 and TRBJ2-3; 8 bases align to TRBD2. J lost 2 bases, V lost 3 bases, and 10 bases had no gene match. Per the germline V gene, CDR1 is SGHVS and CDR2 is FQNEAQ. The CDR3 loop spans 17 amino acids. As DNA, the CDR3 is TGTGCCAGCAGCTTTCCCTCCGGGGGGGATTACACAGATACGCAGTATTTT. Protein: CASSFPSGGDYTDTQYF. Variable domain in full (rest from reference TRBV7-8 and TRBJ2-3): GAGVSQSPRYKVAKRGQDVALRCDPISGHVSLFWYQQALGQGPEFLTYFQNEAQLDKSGLPSDRFFAERPEGSVSTLKIQRTQQEDSAVYLCASSFPSGGDYTDTQYFGPGTRLTVL.

The genes are TRBV3-1 (or the pseudogene TRBV3-2) and TRBJ2-7; no definite D call. CDR1 is LGHDT and CDR2 is YNNKEL in the germline V gene (reference sequence). This CDR3 has 11 residues. The V and J ends lost 3 bases and 5 bases respectively, with 5 bases between them. The DNA of the CDR3 is TGTGCCAGCAGCCAGTCGGACGAGCAGTACTTC. Its protein product is CASSQSDEQYF.

This rearrangement joins TRBV28 to TRBJ1-1; 7 positions match TRBD1. V lost 5 bases, J lost 8 bases, and 8 bases stayed unmatched. This CDR3 is 13 amino acids long. CDR1 and CDR2 from the germline V gene are MDHEN and SYDVKM. Here the CDR3 reads CASSPNRGGEAFF. The CDR3 nucleotides read TGTGCCAGCAGTCCGAACAGGGGCGGAGAAGCTTTCTTT.

This clone was found once. The chain has TRBV2 and TRBJ1-1, with D maybe TRBD1 (6 bases). Germline lookup yields CDR1 SNHLY and CDR2 FYNNEI. The CDR3 runs 14 residues. Between the trimmed V and J ends, which lost 7 bases and 0 bases, there was a span of 12 bases. In nucleotides, the CDR3 is TGTGCCAGCAAAGGACAGAGTCTGAACACTGAAGCTTTCTTT. This gives the protein CASKGQSLNTEAFF.

The V call is TRBV5-1, the J call TRBJ2-4; D call uncertain. With 4 bases removed from V and 0 bases from J, the gap between germline ends came to 11 bases. Germline V lookup: CDR1 SGHRS, CDR2 YFSETQ. CDR3 size: 15 residues. This CDR3 reads CASSDPELAKNIQYF. CDR3 coding DNA: TGCGCCAGCAGCGATCCCGAGTTAGCCAAAAACATTCAGTACTTC.

The chain combines TRBV5-1 with TRBJ1-1; a weak D match, TRBD1 (5 bases). The CDR3 spans 13 residues. V was clipped by 6 bases and J by 7 bases, with 16 bases between them. CDR1 is SGHRS, CDR2 YFSETQ, per germline. CDR3 DNA sequence: TGCGCCAGCACGGCCCCCTCAGGGTATGAAGCTTTCTTT. Amino acid sequence: CASTAPSGYEAFF. The complete variable domain, with remaining parts taken from reference TRBV5-1 and TRBJ1-1, reads KAGVTQTPRYLIKTRGQQVTLSCSPISGHRSVSWYQQTPGQGLQFLFEYFSETQRNKGNFPGRFSGRQFSNSRSEMNVSTLELGDSALYLCASTAPSGYEAFFGQGTRLTVV.

The V and J genes are TRBV5-4 and TRBJ2-4, with D perhaps matching TRBD1 (6 bases). The CDR3 loop spans 16 amino acids. Trimming shortened V by 3 bases and J by 0 bases, and 13 bases separated the two germline ends. Germline-derived CDR1 and CDR2 are SGHNT and YYREEE (reference sequence). The CDR3 here is CASSSGTTLAKNIQYF. DNA of the CDR3: TGTGCCAGCAGCTCCGGGACAACACTAGCCAAAAACATTCAGTACTTC.

This chain joins TRBV18 and TRBJ2-1; D remains unclear. This CDR3 has 13 amino acids. Per the germline V gene, CDR1 is KGHSH and CDR2 is LQKENI. V shed 9 bases and J shed 5 bases, with 14 bases lying between them. The CDR3 DNA is TGTGCCAGTAACCTAAATGAAAACAATGAGCAGTTCTTC. It encodes CASNLNENNEQFF.

The V call is TRBV4-1, the J call TRBJ1-2; 7 bases fit TRBD1. This CDR3 comprises 16 residues. V shed 3 bases, J shed 4 bases, and the junction held 11 bases outside the gene matches. The germline V gene has CDR1 MGHRA and CDR2 YSYEKL. The CDR3 bases are TGCGCCAGCAGCCATGACCATCGACAGGGCGGCTATGGCTACACCTTC. It specifies CASSHDHRQGGYGYTF.

To note about this clone: One end of the junction fails to match germline, which may point to a read error. The J gene is TRBJ2-6, the V gene TRBV29-1; perhaps TRBD2 as D (6 bases). CDR3 length: 13 residues. Per the germline V gene, CDR1 is SQVTM and CDR2 is ANQGSEA. CDR3: CSVEGTGASVLTF. The CDR3 region has the DNA TGCAGTGTGGAGGGGACTGGGGCCAGCGTCCTGACCTTC.

The DNA for the CDR3 is TGTGCCAGTAGTATAGGACCGCGCGGATCGAACACTGAAGCTTTCTTT. Translated, it gives CASSIGPRGSNTEAFF. This chain uses TRBV19 with TRBJ1-1; no definite D call. Germline V gene lookup returns CDR1 LNHDA and CDR2 SQIVND (reference sequence). The CDR3 extends over 16 amino acids. V was pared by 1 base and J by 1 base, with 13 bases between.

The CDR3 region has the DNA TGCAGCGTTGGCAGCTCTGGAAACACCATATATTTT. It yields the protein CSVGSSGNTIYF. The chain employs TRBV29-1 and TRBJ1-3; the D is unclear. The germline gives CDR1 SQVTM, CDR2 ANQGSEA. V was shortened by 4 bases and J by 0 bases, with 4 bases between the two germline ends. The CDR3 spans 12 residues.

This clone was observed a single time. The V gene is TRBV6-5, the J gene TRBJ1-4; D might be TRBD1 (5 bases). The germline V and J ends were trimmed by 8 bases and 6 bases, with 13 bases remaining between them. CDR1 and CDR2 (germline): MNHEY, SVGAGI. The CDR3 spans 13 residues. The CDR3 here is CASRGGPDEKLFF. DNA for the CDR3: TGTGCCAGCCGCGGGGGTCCGGATGAAAAACTGTTTTTT.

CDR3 in amino acids: CASSLGDRRDNEQFF. The CDR3 coding sequence is TGTGCCAGCAGCTTAGGGGACAGAAGAGACAATGAGCAGTTCTTC. The genes are TRBV7-9 and TRBJ2-1; 7 nucleotides align to TRBD1. The germline gives CDR1 SEHNR, CDR2 FQNEAQ (reference sequence). Germline trimming cut 1 base from V and 5 bases from J; bases unmatched to any gene: 5. This CDR3 contains 15 residues.